Reported below is one T cell receptor beta chain. The data belong to a study of blood T cell repertoires in COVID-19. As for the study in general: Samples taken during acute and convalescent COVID-19 were collected in the United States, Italy and Spain. From T cells, B-cell-depleted T cells, or PBMCs came the material, which was cDNA or gDNA.

As originally analysed: From reference gene primer amplification, estimates of nucleated cell counts were derived. Here immunoSEQ multiplex PCR was the method, and the copy in TCRdb shows in-frame clones only, minus some. Clone size and V and J calls were adopted from that table, with D and trimming inferred from the DNA. The sample contains fewer than 500,000 clones, more than 75% of which appear only once. CDR1 is LGHDT and CDR2 is YNNKEL in the germline V gene (reference sequence). This CDR3 is 14 amino acids long. Trimming shortened V by 4 bases and J by 6 bases, and 15 bases separated the two germline ends.

The sequenced sample was peripheral blood. The clonotype comes from a human donor with acute or convalescent COVID-19. The donor label of this sample is uncertain. The rearrangement uses TRBV3-1 (or the pseudogene TRBV3-2) and TRBJ1-2; TRBD1 might be the D (6 bases). The CDR3 spells CASSPLRQAHGYTF. The CDR3 coding sequence is TGTGCCAGCAGCCCCCTTCGACAGGCTCATGGCTACACCTTC.